What follows are 11 T cell receptor beta chains derived from one specimen sequenced in a study of PD-1 blockade in classical Hodgkin lymphoma. As for time point: cycle 4 day 1 (C4D1), after 6 weeks of nivolumab. All the patients suffered relapse after autologous stem cell transplantation, and brentuximab vedotin exposure differed. The method was immunoSEQ multiplex PCR; TCRdb's version includes in-frame clones alone and lacks a portion of them. The sample yields about 60,000 clones, around 94% seen once. This material consisted of peripheral blood mononuclear cells (PBMCs), taken before the fourth cycle of nivolumab. The receptors were sampled from a human donor with classical Hodgkin lymphoma.

The rearrangement joins TRBV7-2 to TRBJ1-2, with 8 bases lining up with TRBD1. This CDR3 contains 17 residues. The V gene's germline CDR1 is SGHTA and CDR2 FQGNSA. V lost 1 base to trimming and J lost 4 bases; unmatched junction nucleotides: 11. Here the CDR3 reads CASSLVSGGALGYGYTF. The CDR3 DNA reads as TGTGCCAGCAGCTTAGTGTCAGGGGGCGCACTTGGCTATGGCTACACCTTC. Together with reference TRBV7-2 and TRBJ1-2, the CDR3 gives the full variable domain: GAGVSQSPSNKVTEKGKDVELRCDPISGHTALYWYRQSLGQGLEFLIYFQGNSAPDKSGLPSDRFSAERTGGSVSTLTIQRTQQEDSAVYLCASSLVSGGALGYGYTFGSGTRLTVV.

This rearrangement joins TRBV27 to TRBJ1-2; 9 positions match TRBD1. After removal of 5 bases from V and 4 bases from J, the junction contained 11 bases not matched to a gene. The CDR3 loop spans 16 amino acids. Germline V CDR1 and CDR2: MNHEY, SMNVEV (reference sequence). CDR3 loop: CASSHTGTGYPYGYTF. CDR3 coding DNA: TGTGCCAGCAGTCACACCGGGACAGGGTACCCCTATGGCTACACCTTC.

Written as DNA, the CDR3 is TGTGCCAGCAGCTTACCTGGACAAGGGACCTACGAGCAGTACTTC. It specifies CASSLPGQGTYEQYF. The chain employs TRBV11-1 and TRBJ2-7, with a possible D match to TRBD1 (5 bases). The CDR3 length is 15 residues. Trimming removed 2 bases from V and 2 bases from J, with 13 bases in between. The germline CDR1 and CDR2 sequences are SGHAT and FQDESV (reference sequence).

This clone occurred a few times. The gene calls are TRBV27 and TRBJ2-2; D is possibly TRBD1 or TRBD2 (6 bases each). Deletions cut 7 bases from V and 6 bases from J, with 21 bases between. The CDR3 totals 16 residues. From germline, CDR1 is MNHEY and CDR2 SMNVEV (reference sequence). The CDR3: CASKIGGRYEAGELFF. Written as DNA, the CDR3 is TGTGCCAGCAAGATAGGGGGGCGCTACGAAGCCGGGGAGCTGTTTTTT.

The rearrangement links TRBV13 to TRBJ2-2; D gene ambiguous. Germline lookup yields CDR1 PRHDT and CDR2 FYEKMQ (reference sequence). The ends were cut back, 0 bases at V and 6 bases at J, with 8 bases in the middle. CDR3 length equals 14 residues. As DNA, the CDR3 is TGTGCCAGCAGCTTAGGACACCCCCCCGGGGAGCTGTTTTTT. Translation gives CASSLGHPPGELFF.

This chain uses TRBV28 with TRBJ1-6, with a tentative D call TRBD1 (5 bases). The CDR3 sequence is 15 residues long. V lost 6 bases and J 9 bases, leaving 18 bases between the germline ends. Germline V gene sequence: CDR1 MDHEN, CDR2 SYDVKM. The CDR3, as DNA: TGTGCCAGCAGCCCCCGGGGGGGGTCGAGTTCACCCCTCCACTTT. Translating gives CASSPRGGSSSPLHF.

The chain is built from TRBV15 and TRBJ1-4; TRBD1 aligns across 8 bases. Germline V CDR1 and CDR2: LNHNV, YYDKDF (reference sequence). CDR3 size: 17 residues. With V trimmed by 4 bases and J by 7 bases, 14 bases remained unmatched. The DNA of the CDR3 is TGTGCCACCAGCACAGGACAGGGAACGAAGGAGGGTGAAAAACTGTTTTTT. Amino acids: CATSTGQGTKEGEKLFF.

The chain combines TRBV7-9 with TRBJ1-2, with TRBD1 matching 10 bases. The J segment lost 4 bases and the V segment lost 5 bases, leaving 7 bases of the junction unmatched. Germline lookup yields CDR1 SEHNR and CDR2 FQNEAQ (reference sequence). CDR3 length: 15 amino acids. The CDR3 sequence is CASSPRTGGVYGYTF. CDR3 nucleotide sequence: TGTGCCAGCAGCCCGAGGACAGGGGGGGTCTATGGCTACACCTTC.

This clone was seen more than once but under ten times. This chain joins TRBV7-2 and TRBJ2-7; D gene unclear. This CDR3 has 13 residues. Trimming stripped 1 base from V and 4 bases from J, with 8 bases between. Per the germline V gene, CDR1 is SGHTA and CDR2 is FQGNSA. The CDR3 coding sequence is TGTGCCAGCAGCTTAGGACGGGTGTACGAGCAGTACTTC. Protein: CASSLGRVYEQYF. Combining the CDR3 with reference TRBV7-2 and TRBJ2-7 gives the whole variable domain GAGVSQSPSNKVTEKGKDVELRCDPISGHTALYWYRQSLGQGLEFLIYFQGNSAPDKSGLPSDRFSAERTGGSVSTLTIQRTQQEDSAVYLCASSLGRVYEQYFGPGTRLTVT.

This clone appeared once. The V and J genes are TRBV2 and TRBJ2-3, with D hard to call. V was shortened by 6 bases and J by 7 bases, with 11 bases between the two germline ends. Looked up from germline, CDR1 is SNHLY and CDR2 is FYNNEI. This CDR3 is built from 12 residues. The CDR3 sequence: CASRDGGHTQYF. For the CDR3, the DNA is TGTGCCAGCAGGGACGGCGGACATACGCAGTATTTT.

As DNA, the CDR3 is TGTGCCAGCACCCGGGGTAGCGGGAGCGTTGGTGAGCAGTTCTTC. Translating gives CASTRGSGSVGEQFF. The J gene is TRBJ2-1, the V gene TRBV6-1; 9 bases are a match to TRBD2. CDR3 length: 15 amino acids. Germline lookup yields CDR1 MNHNS and CDR2 SASEGT. V lost 7 bases, J lost 9 bases, and 13 bases stayed unmatched.